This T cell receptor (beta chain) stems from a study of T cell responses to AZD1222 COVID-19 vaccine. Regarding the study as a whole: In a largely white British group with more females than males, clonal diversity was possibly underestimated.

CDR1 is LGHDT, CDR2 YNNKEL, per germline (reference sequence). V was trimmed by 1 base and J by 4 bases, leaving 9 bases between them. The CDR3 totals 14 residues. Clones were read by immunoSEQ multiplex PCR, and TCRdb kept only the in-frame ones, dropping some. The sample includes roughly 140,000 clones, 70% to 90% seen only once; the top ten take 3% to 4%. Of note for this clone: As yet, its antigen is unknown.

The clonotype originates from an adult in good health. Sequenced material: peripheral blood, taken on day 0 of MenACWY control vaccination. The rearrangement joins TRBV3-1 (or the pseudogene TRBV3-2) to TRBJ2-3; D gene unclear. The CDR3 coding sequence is TGTGCCAGCAGCCAAGGGCCCTTATCAGATACGCAGTATTTT. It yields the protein CASSQGPLSDTQYF.